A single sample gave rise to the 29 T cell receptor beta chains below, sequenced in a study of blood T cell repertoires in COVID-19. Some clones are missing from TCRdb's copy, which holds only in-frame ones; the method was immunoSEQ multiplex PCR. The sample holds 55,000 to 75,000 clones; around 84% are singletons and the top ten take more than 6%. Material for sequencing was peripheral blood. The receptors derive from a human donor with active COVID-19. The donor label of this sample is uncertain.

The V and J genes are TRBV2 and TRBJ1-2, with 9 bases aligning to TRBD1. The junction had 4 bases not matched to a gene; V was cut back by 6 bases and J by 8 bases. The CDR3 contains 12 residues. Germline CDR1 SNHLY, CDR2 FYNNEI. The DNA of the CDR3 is TGTGCCAGCAGCGGGACAGGGCAAGGCTACACCTTC. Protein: CASSGTGQGYTF.

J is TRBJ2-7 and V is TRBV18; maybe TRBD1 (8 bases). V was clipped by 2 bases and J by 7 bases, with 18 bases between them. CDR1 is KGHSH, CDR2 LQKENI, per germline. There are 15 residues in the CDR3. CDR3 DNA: TGTGCCAGCTCACCAAGCGGGGACAGGTTGGAGGAGCAGTACTTC. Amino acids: CASSPSGDRLEEQYF.

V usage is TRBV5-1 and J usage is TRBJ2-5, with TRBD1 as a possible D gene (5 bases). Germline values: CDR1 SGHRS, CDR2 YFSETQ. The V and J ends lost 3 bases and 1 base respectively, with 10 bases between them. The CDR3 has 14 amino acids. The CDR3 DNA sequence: TGCGCCAGCAGCTGGCAGGGTGCCCAAGAGACCCAGTACTTC. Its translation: CASSWQGAQETQYF.

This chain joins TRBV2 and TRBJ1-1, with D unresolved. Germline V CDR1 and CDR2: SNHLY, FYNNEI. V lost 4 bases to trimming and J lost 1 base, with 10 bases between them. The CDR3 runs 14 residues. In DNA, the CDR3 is TGTGCCAGCAGTGCTCAGGCCCAGAACACTGAAGCTTTCTTT. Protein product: CASSAQAQNTEAFF.

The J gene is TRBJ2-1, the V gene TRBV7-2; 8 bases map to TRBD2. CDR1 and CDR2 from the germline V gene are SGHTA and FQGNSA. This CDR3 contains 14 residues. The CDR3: CALGGRSSYNEQFF. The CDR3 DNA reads TGTGCGCTCGGCGGGAGGAGTTCCTACAATGAGCAGTTCTTC. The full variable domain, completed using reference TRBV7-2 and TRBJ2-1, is GAGVSQSPSNKVTEKGKDVELRCDPISGHTALYWYRQSLGQGLEFLIYFQGNSAPDKSGLPSDRFSAERTGGSVSTLTIQRTQQEDSAVYLCALGGRSSYNEQFFGPGTRLTVL.

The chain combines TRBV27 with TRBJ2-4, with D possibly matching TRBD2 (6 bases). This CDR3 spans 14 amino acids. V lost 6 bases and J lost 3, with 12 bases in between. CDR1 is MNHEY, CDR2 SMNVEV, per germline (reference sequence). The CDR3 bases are TGTGCCAGCAGCGGGGGTCTGGACAAAAACATTCAGTACTTC. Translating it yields CASSGGLDKNIQYF.

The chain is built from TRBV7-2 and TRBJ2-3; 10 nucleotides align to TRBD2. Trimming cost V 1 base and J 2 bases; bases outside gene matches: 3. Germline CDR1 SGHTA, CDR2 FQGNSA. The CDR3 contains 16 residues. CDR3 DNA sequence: TGTGCCAGCAGCTTAGAGCTAGCGGGGGACACAGATACGCAGTATTTT. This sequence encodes CASSLELAGDTDTQYF.

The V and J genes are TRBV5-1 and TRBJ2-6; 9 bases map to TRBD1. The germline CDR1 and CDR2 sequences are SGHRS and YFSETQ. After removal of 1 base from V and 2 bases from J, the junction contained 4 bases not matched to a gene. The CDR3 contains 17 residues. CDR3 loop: CASSLLGQGAGANVLTF. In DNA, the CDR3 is TGCGCCAGCAGCTTGCTGGGACAGGGCGCTGGGGCCAACGTCCTGACTTTC.

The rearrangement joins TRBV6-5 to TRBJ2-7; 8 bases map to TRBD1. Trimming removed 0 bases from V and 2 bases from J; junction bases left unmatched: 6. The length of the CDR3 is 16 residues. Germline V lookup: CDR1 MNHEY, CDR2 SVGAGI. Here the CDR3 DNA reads TGTGCCAGCAGTTACTCGATAGGACAGGGAACCTACGAGCAGTACTTC. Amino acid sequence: CASSYSIGQGTYEQYF.

CDR3 bases: TGCGCCAGCAGTCATCTAGCGGGAGTTTCCTACGAGCAGTACTTC. Translating it yields CASSHLAGVSYEQYF. The J gene is TRBJ2-7, the V gene TRBV10-2; TRBD2 matches 10 bases. The CDR3 sequence is 15 residues long. Trimming cost V 5 bases and J 1 base; bases outside gene matches: 5. Germline V gene sequence: CDR1 WSHSY, CDR2 SAAADI.

CDR3 bases: TGTGCCAGCTCTCCACAGGAGAATTATGGCTACACCTTC. It yields the protein CASSPQENYGYTF. The J gene is TRBJ1-2, the V gene TRBV27; possible D gene TRBD1, 5 bases. The CDR3 consists of 13 residues. Between the trimmed V and J ends, which lost 8 bases and 5 bases, there was a span of 15 bases. Germline CDR1 and CDR2: MNHEY and SMNVEV (reference sequence).

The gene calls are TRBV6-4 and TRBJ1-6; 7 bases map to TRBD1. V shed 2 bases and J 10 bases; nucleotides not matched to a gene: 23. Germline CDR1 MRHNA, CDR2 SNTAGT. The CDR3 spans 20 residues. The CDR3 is CASSDGRDSYLDANGSPLHF. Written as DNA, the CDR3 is TGTGCCAGCAGTGACGGACGGGACAGTTATCTGGACGCCAATGGCTCACCCCTCCACTTT.

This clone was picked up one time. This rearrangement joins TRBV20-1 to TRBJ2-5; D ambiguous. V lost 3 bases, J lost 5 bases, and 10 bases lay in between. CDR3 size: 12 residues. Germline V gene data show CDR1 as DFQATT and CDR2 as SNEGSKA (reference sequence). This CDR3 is CSASPPPETQYF. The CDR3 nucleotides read TGCAGTGCTAGTCCCCCCCCGGAGACCCAGTACTTC.

The CDR3 protein is CASSRGQGMNSPLHF. DNA for the CDR3: TGTGCCAGCTCAAGGGGACAGGGGATGAATTCACCCCTCCACTTT. The chain is built from TRBV18 and TRBJ1-6, with 10 positions matching TRBD1. The length of the CDR3 is 15 residues. Germline CDR1 is KGHSH and CDR2 is LQKENI. The V and J ends lost 5 bases and 7 bases, in that order; junction bases with no gene match: 5.

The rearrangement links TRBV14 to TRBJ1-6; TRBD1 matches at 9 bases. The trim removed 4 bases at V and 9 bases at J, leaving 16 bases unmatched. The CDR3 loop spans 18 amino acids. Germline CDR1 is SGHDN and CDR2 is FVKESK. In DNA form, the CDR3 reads TGTGCCAGCAGCCCCCCCCTATCTAGGGGACAGGGCGGTTCACCCCTCCACTTT. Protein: CASSPPLSRGQGGSPLHF.

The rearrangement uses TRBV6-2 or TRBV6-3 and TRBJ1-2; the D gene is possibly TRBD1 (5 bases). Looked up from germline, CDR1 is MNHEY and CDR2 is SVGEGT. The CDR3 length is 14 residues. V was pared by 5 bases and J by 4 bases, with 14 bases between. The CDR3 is CASSKNGQIYGYTF. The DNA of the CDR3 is TGTGCCAGCAGTAAGAACGGACAAATCTATGGCTACACCTTC.

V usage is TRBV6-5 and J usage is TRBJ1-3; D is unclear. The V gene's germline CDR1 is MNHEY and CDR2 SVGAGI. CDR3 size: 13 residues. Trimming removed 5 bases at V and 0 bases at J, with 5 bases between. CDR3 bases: TGTGCCAGCAGTCCCATCTCTGGAAACACCATATATTTT. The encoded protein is CASSPISGNTIYF.

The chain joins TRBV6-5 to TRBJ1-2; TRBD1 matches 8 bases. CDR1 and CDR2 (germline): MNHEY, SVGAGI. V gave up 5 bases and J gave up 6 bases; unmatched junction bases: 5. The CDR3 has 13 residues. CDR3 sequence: CASSRRQGHGYTF. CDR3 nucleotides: TGTGCCAGCAGTAGACGACAGGGGCATGGCTACACCTTC.

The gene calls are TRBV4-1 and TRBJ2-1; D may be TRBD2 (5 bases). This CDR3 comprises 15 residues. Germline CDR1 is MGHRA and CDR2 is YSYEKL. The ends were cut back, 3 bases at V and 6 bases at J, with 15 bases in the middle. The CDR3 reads CASSHRSAGTNEQFF. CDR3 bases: TGCGCCAGCAGCCATCGATCTGCGGGCACCAATGAGCAGTTCTTC.

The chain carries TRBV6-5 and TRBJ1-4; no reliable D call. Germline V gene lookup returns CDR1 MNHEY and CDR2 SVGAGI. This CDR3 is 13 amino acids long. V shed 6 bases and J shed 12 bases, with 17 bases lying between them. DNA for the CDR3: TGTGCCAGCAGCCGGCCCGGGTGGAGGGAACTGTTTTTT. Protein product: CASSRPGWRELFF.

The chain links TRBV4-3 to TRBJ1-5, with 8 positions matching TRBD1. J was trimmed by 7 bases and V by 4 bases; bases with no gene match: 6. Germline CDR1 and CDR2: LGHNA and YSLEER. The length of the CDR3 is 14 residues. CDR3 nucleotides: TGCGCCAGCAGCCTAAACAGGGGGGGACAGCCCCAGCATTTT. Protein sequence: CASSLNRGGQPQHF.

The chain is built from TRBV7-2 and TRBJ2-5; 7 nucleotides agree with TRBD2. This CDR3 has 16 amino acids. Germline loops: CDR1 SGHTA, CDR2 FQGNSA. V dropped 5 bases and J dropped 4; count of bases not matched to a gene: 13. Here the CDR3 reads CASSPIPGLQLETQYF. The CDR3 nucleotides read TGTGCCAGCAGCCCAATCCCGGGACTACAATTAGAGACCCAGTACTTC.

The CDR3 loop reads CASTLAENNEQFF. The DNA for the CDR3 is TGTGCCAGCACACTAGCGGAGAACAATGAGCAGTTCTTC. The V gene is TRBV6-6, the J gene TRBJ2-1, with TRBD2 matching 8 bases. The CDR3 sequence is 13 residues long. After removal of 7 bases from V and 5 bases from J, the junction contained 4 bases not matched to a gene. CDR1 is MNHNY, CDR2 SVGAGI, per germline (reference sequence).

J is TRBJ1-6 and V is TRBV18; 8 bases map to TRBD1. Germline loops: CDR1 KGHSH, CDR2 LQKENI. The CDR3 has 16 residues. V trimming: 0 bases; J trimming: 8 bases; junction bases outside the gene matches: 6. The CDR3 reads CASSPPGQGFDSPLHF. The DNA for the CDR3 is TGTGCCAGCTCACCACCAGGACAGGGTTTCGATTCACCCCTCCACTTT.

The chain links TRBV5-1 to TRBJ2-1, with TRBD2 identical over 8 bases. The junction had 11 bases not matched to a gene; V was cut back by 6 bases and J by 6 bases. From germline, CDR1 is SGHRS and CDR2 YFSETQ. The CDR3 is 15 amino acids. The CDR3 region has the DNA TGCGCCAGCAATCGCGGGGGGCCACCGGGCAATGAGCAGTTCTTC. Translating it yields CASNRGGPPGNEQFF.

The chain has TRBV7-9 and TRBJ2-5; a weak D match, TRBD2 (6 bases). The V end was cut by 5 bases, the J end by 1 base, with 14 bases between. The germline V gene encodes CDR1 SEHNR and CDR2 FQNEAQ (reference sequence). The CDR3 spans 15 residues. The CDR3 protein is CASSPGGAVQETQYF. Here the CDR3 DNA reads TGTGCCAGCAGCCCTGGAGGGGCAGTCCAAGAGACCCAGTACTTC. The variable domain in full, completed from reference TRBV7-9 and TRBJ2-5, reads DTGVSQNPRHKITKRGQNVTFRCDPISEHNRLYWYRQTLGQGPEFLTYFQNEAQLEKSRLLSDRFSAERPKGSFSTLEIQRTEQGDSAMYLCASSPGGAVQETQYFGPGTRLLVL.

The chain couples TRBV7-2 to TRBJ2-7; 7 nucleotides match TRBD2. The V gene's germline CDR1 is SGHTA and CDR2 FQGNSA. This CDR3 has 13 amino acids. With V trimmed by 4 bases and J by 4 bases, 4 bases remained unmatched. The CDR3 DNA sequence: TGTGCCAGCAGCTATACGCGGGAGTACGAGCAGTACTTC. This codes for CASSYTREYEQYF.

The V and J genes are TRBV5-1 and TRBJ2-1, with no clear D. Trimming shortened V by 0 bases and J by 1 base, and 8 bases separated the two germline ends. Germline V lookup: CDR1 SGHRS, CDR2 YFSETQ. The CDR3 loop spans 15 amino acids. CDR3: CASSLATPSYNEQFF. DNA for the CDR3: TGCGCCAGCAGCTTGGCCACTCCTTCCTACAATGAGCAGTTCTTC.

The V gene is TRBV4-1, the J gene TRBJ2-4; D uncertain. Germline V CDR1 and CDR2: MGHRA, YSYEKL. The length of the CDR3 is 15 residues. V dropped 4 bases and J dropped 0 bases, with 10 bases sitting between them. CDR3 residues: CASSPRVLAKNIQYF. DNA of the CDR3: TGCGCCAGCAGCCCCCGGGTATTAGCCAAAAACATTCAGTACTTC.